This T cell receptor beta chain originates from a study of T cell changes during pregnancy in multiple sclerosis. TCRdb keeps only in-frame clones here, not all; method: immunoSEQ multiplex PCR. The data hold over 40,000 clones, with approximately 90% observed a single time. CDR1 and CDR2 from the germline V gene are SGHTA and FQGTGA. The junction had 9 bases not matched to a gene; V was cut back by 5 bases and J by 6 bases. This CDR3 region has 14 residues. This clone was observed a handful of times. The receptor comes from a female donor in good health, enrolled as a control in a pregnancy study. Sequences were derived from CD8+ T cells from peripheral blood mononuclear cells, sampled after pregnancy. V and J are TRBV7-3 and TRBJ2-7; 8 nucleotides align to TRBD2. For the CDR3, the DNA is TGTGCCAGCAGCCCCTCCGGGGGGGCCTCCGAGCAGTACTTC. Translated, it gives CASSPSGGASEQYF.